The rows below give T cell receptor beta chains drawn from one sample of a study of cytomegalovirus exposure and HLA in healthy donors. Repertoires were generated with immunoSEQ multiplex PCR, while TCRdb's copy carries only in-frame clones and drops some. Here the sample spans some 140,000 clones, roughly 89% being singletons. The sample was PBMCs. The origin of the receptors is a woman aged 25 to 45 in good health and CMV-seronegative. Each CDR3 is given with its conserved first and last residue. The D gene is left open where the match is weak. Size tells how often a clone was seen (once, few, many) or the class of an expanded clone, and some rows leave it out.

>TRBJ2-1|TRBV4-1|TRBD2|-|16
CASSQDYLAAYNEQFF
TGCGCCAGCAGCCAAGATTATCTAGCGGCGTACAATGAGCAGTTCTTC
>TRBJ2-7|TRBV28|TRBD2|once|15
CASSPRRGVTYEQYF
TGTGCCAGCAGCCCCCGGCGGGGGGTGACCTACGAGCAGTACTTC
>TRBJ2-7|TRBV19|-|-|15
CASSMRQGISYEQYF
TGTGCCAGTAGTATGCGGCAGGGGATATCCTACGAGCAGTACTTC
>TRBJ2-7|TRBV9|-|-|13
CASSRGRENEQYF
TGTGCCAGCAGCCGGGGAAGGGAGAACGAGCAGTACTTC
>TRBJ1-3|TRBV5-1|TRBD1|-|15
CASSQQGASGNTIYF
TGCGCCAGCAGCCAACAGGGGGCTTCTGGAAACACCATATATTTT
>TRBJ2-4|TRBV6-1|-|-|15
CASSESVGAKNIQYF
TGTGCCAGCAGTGAAAGCGTCGGGGCCAAAAACATTCAGTACTTC
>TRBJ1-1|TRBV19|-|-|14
CASSIRQGTTEAFF
TGTGCCAGTAGTATCCGTCAGGGGACCACTGAAGCTTTCTTT
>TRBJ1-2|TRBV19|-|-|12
CASSNYRDRYPF
TGTGCCAGTAGTAACTACAGGGATCGCTACCCCTTC
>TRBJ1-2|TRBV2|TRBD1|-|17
CASSGEGQPLSVGGYTF
TGTGCCAGCAGTGGAGAGGGACAGCCCCTCTCTGTTGGAGGCTACACCTTC
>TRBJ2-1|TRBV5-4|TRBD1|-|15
CASSLGDSSYNEQFF
TGTGCCAGCAGCTTGGGGGACAGCTCCTACAATGAGCAGTTCTTC
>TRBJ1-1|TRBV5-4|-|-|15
CASSLGTGVDTEAFF
TGTGCCAGCAGCTTGGGAACGGGGGTGGACACTGAAGCTTTCTTT